Listed below are T cell receptor beta chains from one sample, sequenced in a study of low-dose radiotherapy and immunotherapy resistance in tumors. TCRdb re-derived calls from the reads in MiXCR, one entry per CDR3 protein. The sample has around 100,000 distinct CDR3 sequences; 20% to 25% are singletons. The starting material was PBMCs, obtained after low-dose radiotherapy plus immunotherapy. The receptors stem from a male donor with prostate cancer. Each CDR3 is given with its conserved first and last residue. D genes are given only for firm matches. A clone size is listed for some rows: how often the clone was seen (once, few, many), or a class if it is expanded.

v_gene	abundance	j_gene	d_gene	CDR3nt	CDR3aa
TRBV4-1	many	TRBJ1-1	-	TGCGCCAGCAGCCAAGACCTCGGCAGACTCAAAGCTTTCTTT	CASSQDLGRLKAFF
TRBV6-2/TRBV6-3	-	TRBJ2-2	-	-	CATESTGGLTGELFFF
TRBV27	few	TRBJ2-1	-	TGTGCCAGCGGGCCTTTAGGCGGACAGCTCAATGAGCAGTTCTTC	CASGPLGGQLNEQFF
TRBV4-1	many	TRBJ2-5	-	TGCGCCAGCAGCCAAGACCCGATTTCGGAAGAGACCCAGTACTTC	CASSQDPISEETQYF
TRBV4-2	many	TRBJ2-3	-	TGTGCCAGCAGCCAAGAGAATGTGGCTGCAGATACGCAGTATTTT	CASSQENVAADTQYF
TRBV5-6	few	TRBJ1-1	-	TGTGCCAGCAGCTTGGGGGCCGGCCTGATGAACACTGAAGCTTTCTTT	CASSLGAGLMNTEAFF
TRBV11-3	many	TRBJ2-2	-	TGTGCCAGCTCCGGGGACACCGGGGAGCTGTTTTTT	CASSGDTGELFF
TRBV27	many	TRBJ2-3	-	TGTGCCAGCAGTTTTGGCCGACCGGGACTTACTACGTATTTT	CASSFGRPGLTTYF
TRBV2	many	TRBJ2-3	TRBD2	TGTGCCAGCCGCGGGGGGGCTAGCACAGATACGCAGTATTTT	CASRGGASTDTQYF
TRBV20-1	many	TRBJ2-1	TRBD1	TGCAGTGCTATCCGACGGGACAGGAGGAATGAGCAGTTCTTC	CSAIRRDRRNEQFF
TRBV12-3/TRBV12-4	-	TRBJ1-2	-	TGTGCCAGCAGCCTAAGTGGATCGAAGGGCTACACCTTC	CASSLSGSKGYTF
TRBV24-1	many	TRBJ2-3	-	TGTGCCACCAGTGACGAGGGGGATAGGGGCACAGATACGCAGTATTTT	CATSDEGDRGTDTQYF
TRBV6-2/TRBV6-3	many	TRBJ2-7	-	TGTGCCAGCAGTTACGTAGACGAGCAGTACTTC	CASSYVDEQYF
TRBV11-2	many	TRBJ1-2	-	TGTGCCAGCAGCAACACTGGTAGGGTCTATGGCTACACCTTC	CASSNTGRVYGYTF
TRBV30	many	TRBJ2-5	-	TGTGCCTGGAGGGGGACTGGGGAGACCCAGTACTTC	CAWRGTGETQYF
TRBV19	many	TRBJ1-6	TRBD1	TGTGCCAGTAGCCATCTCCGGGACAGAGGGTCACCCCTCCACTTT	CASSHLRDRGSPLHF
TRBV2	many	TRBJ1-6	TRBD1	TGTGCCAGCACTGGACAGGGTTTTGATTCACCCCTCCACTTT	CASTGQGFDSPLHF
TRBV6-2/TRBV6-3	many	TRBJ1-3	-	TGTGCCAGCAGTCCTACCTACGGTGGAAACACCATATATTTT	CASSPTYGGNTIYF
TRBV29-1	many	TRBJ1-1	TRBD1	TGCAGCGTTGAACTCTGGGGACAGGAGGGAACTGAAGCTTTCTTT	CSVELWGQEGTEAFF
TRBV13	many	TRBJ1-1	-	TGTGCCAGCAGCTTGGGACAGAACACTGAAGCTTTCTTT	CASSLGQNTEAFF
TRBV6-2/TRBV6-3	many	TRBJ2-7	-	TGTGCCAGCAGTCACTCGAAGGGTGTGGGCTACGAGCAGTACTTC	CASSHSKGVGYEQYF
TRBV11-2	many	TRBJ2-3	-	TGTGCCAGCAGCTTAGTAGTCCTAGGGAGCACAGATACGCAGTATTTT	CASSLVVLGSTDTQYF
TRBV14	many	TRBJ1-1	-	TGTGCCAGCACCCTAGGGGGGGGGGCCACTGAAGCTTTCTTT	CASTLGGGATEAFF
TRBV12-5	many	TRBJ2-5	TRBD1	TGTGCTAGTGGTTTGGCACCGGGACAGGGTGAAGAGACCCAGTACTTC	CASGLAPGQGEETQYF
TRBV28	-	TRBJ2-7	-	TGTGCCAGCAGTGAGGAGGAGGATACCCTATCCTACGAGCAGTACTTC	CASSEEEDTLSYEQYF
TRBV2	many	TRBJ1-2	TRBD1	TGTGCCAGCAGGGCAGACAGGGGCTATGGCTACACCTTC	CASRADRGYGYTF
TRBV14	many	TRBJ1-6	-	TGTGCCAGCAGCCAAGAGTATCCCCGGGGGTCGAATAATTCACCCCTCCACTTT	CASSQEYPRGSNNSPLHF
TRBV15	many	TRBJ2-3	-	TGTGCCACCAGCGCCGAGGGCAGGGGGGAGACAGATACGCAGTATTTT	CATSAEGRGETDTQYF
TRBV6-6	many	TRBJ2-5	-	TGTGCCAGCACTGGGGGCGAGACCCAGTACTTC	CASTGGETQYF
TRBV29-1	many	TRBJ2-1	TRBD1	TGCAGCGTCGCCCTGACAGGGTCCAATGAGCAGTTCTTC	CSVALTGSNEQFF
TRBV20-1	many	TRBJ2-6	-	TGCAGTGCTAGAGTCCGGAACTCTGGGGCCAACGTCCTGACTTTC	CSARVRNSGANVLTF
TRBV7-2	-	TRBJ2-5	-	TGTGCCAGCAGCTTACAGTCCCAAGAGACCCAGTACTTC	CASSLQSQETQYF
TRBV2	many	TRBJ1-2	-	TGTGCCAGCACCCCACGGCAGGGGTATGGCTACACCTTC	CASTPRQGYGYTF
TRBV4-3	-	TRBJ2-2	-	TGCGCCAGCACCCAAGAGGGTTCAGGCACCGGGGAGCTGTTTTTT	CASTQEGSGTGELFF
TRBV3-1	many	TRBJ2-7	-	TGTGCCAGCAGCCAAGGTTCGGAGTTTGAGCAGTACTTC	CASSQGSEFEQYF
TRBV4-1	many	TRBJ2-4	-	TGCGCCAGCAGACCCCGGGGCGGGGACATTCAGTACTTC	CASRPRGGDIQYF
TRBV2	-	TRBJ1-4	-	TGTGCCAGCAGTCTCCTCAGGGGCGAGTTTTTT	CASSLLRGEFF
TRBV27	few	TRBJ2-3	-	TGTGCCAGCAGTTTAAGGGGGTGGGGTACGGGATACACAGATACGCAGTATTTT	CASSLRGWGTGYTDTQYF
TRBV6-1	few	TRBJ2-7	TRBD1	TGTGCCAGTGGTGACCGGGACAGGAGCTACGAGCAGTACTTC	CASGDRDRSYEQYF
TRBV6-5	few	TRBJ2-3	TRBD2	TGTGCCAGCAGAAGACAAGCGGGAGGGAGCACAGATACGCAGTATTTT	CASRRQAGGSTDTQYF
TRBV28	-	TRBJ2-6	-	TGTGCCAGCAGGGGGGCTGGGGCCAACGTCCTGACTTTC	CASRGAGANVLTF
TRBV5-3	-	TRBJ2-3	-	TGTGCCAGCAGCCACTATAGGGGGACCCCAAGCACAGATACGCAGTATTTT	CASSHYRGTPSTDTQYF
TRBV18	once	TRBJ1-4	-	TGTGCCAGCTCACCACGCAGGGGAGACGGGGAAAAACTGTTTTTT	CASSPRRGDGEKLFF
TRBV14	many	TRBJ2-7	-	TGTGCCAGCGGAAGGGGAGGCTACGAGCAGTACTTC	CASGRGGYEQYF
TRBV19	many	TRBJ2-5	TRBD2	TGTGCCAGTTCCGGGAGGTCAGAGACCCAGTACTTC	CASSGRSETQYF